These 20 T cell receptor beta chains share one sample of origin, sequenced in a study of Ad26.COV2.S vaccination and SARS-CoV-2 variants. Indicated treatment: some 20 received Ad26.COV2.S at low or high dose, single or two shots; 5 received placebo; per-sample allocation not given. Following the first vaccine or placebo injection, samples were taken on day 63. Profiled with immunoSEQ multiplex PCR; TCRdb holds only in-frame clones, not every one. Of about 480,000 clones listed, around 85% are singletons. The sequencing used peripheral blood, collected in a trial of Ad26.COV2.S vaccine versus placebo. The origin of the receptors is a person between 18 and 59 years old who received the Ad26.COV2.S COVID-19 vaccine or a placebo.

The table lists this clone with a few counts. In DNA, the CDR3 is TGTGCCAGCAGCTTAGGTGGGACAGCCGATCAGCCCCAGCATTTT. Translation: CASSLGGTADQPQHF. J is TRBJ1-5 and V is TRBV11-2; 7 nucleotides agree with TRBD1. V shed 1 base and J 5 bases; nucleotides not matched to a gene: 5. CDR3 length equals 15 residues. CDR1 is SGHAT, CDR2 FQNNGV, per germline.

V usage is TRBV28 and J usage is TRBJ2-3; 8 bases line up with TRBD2. V shed 5 bases and J 1 base; nucleotides not matched to a gene: 2. The CDR3 has 14 residues. Germline V lookup: CDR1 MDHEN, CDR2 SYDVKM. CDR3 protein: CASSKLAGTDTQYF. The CDR3 DNA follows: TGTGCCAGCAGTAAACTAGCGGGCACAGATACGCAGTATTTT.

This chain links TRBV7-2 with TRBJ1-6; D is perhaps TRBD1 (5 bases). Germline V gene data show CDR1 as SGHTA and CDR2 as FQGNSA. The germline V and J ends were trimmed by 5 bases and 7 bases, with 15 bases remaining between them. This CDR3 has 15 amino acids. DNA for the CDR3: TGTGCCAGCAGCCCGTTCGGAGGGGTGAATTCACCCCTCCACTTT. Protein: CASSPFGGVNSPLHF. Variable domain in full (rest from reference TRBV7-2 and TRBJ1-6): GAGVSQSPSNKVTEKGKDVELRCDPISGHTALYWYRQSLGQGLEFLIYFQGNSAPDKSGLPSDRFSAERTGGSVSTLTIQRTQQEDSAVYLCASSPFGGVNSPLHFGNGTRLTVT.

The chain combines TRBV7-3 with TRBJ2-1, with TRBD2 matching 13 bases. The CDR3 sequence is 15 residues long. From germline, CDR1 is SGHTA and CDR2 FQGTGA. The V and J ends lost 1 base and 7 bases, in that order; junction bases with no gene match: 1. DNA of the CDR3: TGTGCCAGCAGCTTAAGACTAGCGGGAGGTAATGAGCAGTTCTTC. This encodes CASSLRLAGGNEQFF.

This chain uses TRBV27 with TRBJ2-6; D gene unclear. CDR3 length: 12 amino acids. Germline lookup yields CDR1 MNHEY and CDR2 SMNVEV (reference sequence). CDR3: CACGAGANVLTF. The DNA of the CDR3 is TGTGCATGTGGGGCTGGGGCCAACGTCCTGACTTTC.

J is TRBJ2-3 and V is TRBV21-1. TRBV21-1 is a pseudogene. The CDR3 extends over 17 amino acids. CDR3 region: CASSNPLPHGPTDTQYF. The CDR3 coding sequence is TGTGCCAGCAGCAATCCCTTACCGCACGGGCCGACAGATACGCAGTATTTT.

The chain uses TRBV7-8 and TRBJ1-1, with a weak D call TRBD1 (6 bases). CDR1 and CDR2 (germline): SGHVS, FQNEAQ. The V end was cut by 4 bases, the J end by 4 bases, with 19 bases between. The CDR3 has 16 residues. CDR3 nucleotide sequence: TGTGCCAGCAGCTCTCGGCAGGGGAGTGAAGGCACTGAAGCTTTCTTT. Translation gives CASSSRQGSEGTEAFF.

The chain recombines TRBV7-2 with TRBJ1-4; a possible D gene is TRBD1 (5 bases). This CDR3 is 15 amino acids long. Per the germline V gene, CDR1 is SGHTA and CDR2 is FQGNSA. V lost 5 bases and J 4 bases, leaving 14 bases between the germline ends. The CDR3 bases are TGTGCCAGCAGCCCCGCGGGGACGGGTAATGAAAAACTGTTTTTT. Translation gives CASSPAGTGNEKLFF.

The rearrangement joins TRBV7-9 to TRBJ1-2; 10 nucleotides agree with TRBD1. V trimming: 5 bases; J trimming: 4 bases; junction bases outside the gene matches: 10. This CDR3 is built from 16 residues. The germline V gene encodes CDR1 SEHNR and CDR2 FQNEAQ (reference sequence). For the CDR3, the DNA is TGTGCCAGCAGCCCTTACAGCGGGACAGGGGCCTATGGCTACACCTTC. Encoded protein: CASSPYSGTGAYGYTF.

The chain joins TRBV5-1 to TRBJ2-1; 7 bases map to TRBD2. After removal of 0 bases from V and 3 bases from J, the junction contained 3 bases not matched to a gene. Germline CDR1 reads SGHRS; CDR2 reads YFSETQ. The CDR3 has 15 amino acids. Written as DNA, the CDR3 is TGCGCCAGCAGCTTGGAGGGAGGGCGCTACAATGAGCAGTTCTTC. It translates to CASSLEGGRYNEQFF.

In its sample, this clone was seen once. This sequence joins TRBV28 and TRBJ1-6; 9 positions match TRBD1. V lost 6 bases, J lost 14 bases, and 14 bases stayed unmatched. CDR1 is MDHEN, CDR2 SYDVKM, per germline. The length of the CDR3 is 15 residues. This CDR3 is CASSGTGSGSLALHF. The CDR3, as DNA: TGTGCCAGCAGCGGGACAGGGTCCGGGAGTTTGGCCCTCCACTTT. Looking up the rest from reference TRBV28 and TRBJ1-6 gives the full variable domain: DVKVTQSSRYLVKRTGEKVFLECVQDMDHENMFWYRQDPGLGLRLIYFSYDVKMKEKGDIPEGYSVSREKKERFSLILESASTNQTSMYLCASSGTGSGSLALHFGNGTRLTVT.

The V and J genes are TRBV5-1 and TRBJ2-7; 9 bases fit TRBD1. J gave up 6 bases and V 5 bases, and 9 bases lay outside the gene matches. CDR1 SGHRS and CDR2 YFSETQ come from the germline V gene. The CDR3 runs to 14 residues. The CDR3 is CASRTTGTGTEQYF. As DNA, the CDR3 is TGCGCCAGCAGGACAACAGGGACAGGGACCGAGCAGTACTTC.

The J gene is TRBJ1-3, the V gene TRBV30; no reliable D call. Germline V lookup: CDR1 GTSNPN, CDR2 SVGIG (reference sequence). V was trimmed by 4 bases and J by 0 bases, leaving 7 bases between them. CDR3 length: 13 amino acids. CDR3 in amino acids: CAWNRRSGNTIYF. The CDR3 DNA follows: TGTGCCTGGAATCGCCGCTCTGGAAACACCATATATTTT.

V is TRBV5-1 and J is TRBJ1-4; D is unclear. This CDR3 contains 15 residues. Germline CDR1 SGHRS, CDR2 YFSETQ. Trimming left V 5 bases short and J 2 bases short, with 13 bases between. CDR3 nucleotides: TGCGCCAGCAGTTTCAGGTCTGCGACTAATGAAAAACTGTTTTTT. Its translation: CASSFRSATNEKLFF.

The chain links TRBV28 to TRBJ1-2; D might be TRBD1 (6 bases). The CDR3 consists of 12 residues. V lost 10 bases to trimming and J lost 2 bases, with 11 bases between them. Germline CDR1 is MDHEN and CDR2 is SYDVKM. This chain's CDR3 is CATRGGNYGYTF. CDR3 DNA sequence: TGTGCCACCCGGGGGGGCAACTATGGCTACACCTTC.

This clone was seen a few times. V usage is TRBV27 and J usage is TRBJ1-4; no definite D call. Trimming took 2 bases from V and 4 from J, leaving 8 bases between them. Germline lookup yields CDR1 MNHEY and CDR2 SMNVEV (reference sequence). The CDR3 contains 14 residues. CDR3 coding DNA: TGTGCCAGCAGTTTAGGACTGAGTAATGAAAAACTGTTTTTT. It specifies CASSLGLSNEKLFF.

V is TRBV9 and J is TRBJ1-6; D might be TRBD1 (5 bases). Trimming cost V 3 bases and J 10 bases, with 20 bases left between them. Germline assignment: CDR1 SGDLS and CDR2 YYNGEE. The CDR3 runs to 16 residues. CDR3 amino acids: CASSGGGRDQGSPLHF. The CDR3 DNA reads TGTGCCAGCAGCGGAGGTGGGAGGGACCAAGGCTCACCCCTCCACTTT.

The CDR3 reads CASSWIGLKATNYGYTF. Written as DNA, the CDR3 is TGCGCCAGCAGCTGGATTGGCCTCAAGGCCACTAACTATGGCTACACCTTC. J is TRBJ1-2 and V is TRBV5-1, with D unclear. V gave up 3 bases and J gave up 0 bases, with 18 bases separating them. Germline V gives CDR1 SGHRS, CDR2 YFSETQ. The CDR3 runs to 17 residues.

This clone was seen a handful of times. The gene calls are TRBV6-2 or TRBV6-3 and TRBJ2-7; D not certain. Germline V lookup: CDR1 MNHEY, CDR2 SVGEGT. V lost 4 bases to trimming and J lost 0 bases, with 1 base between them. The CDR3 covers 11 residues. For the CDR3, the DNA is TGTGCCAGCAGTTTCTCCTACGAGCAGTACTTC. Its translation: CASSFSYEQYF.

The rearrangement joins TRBV7-2 to TRBJ2-3; the D gene is possibly TRBD2 (5 bases). The CDR3 extends over 15 amino acids. The germline gives CDR1 SGHTA, CDR2 FQGNSA. The ends were cut back, 5 bases at V and 2 bases at J, with 14 bases in the middle. CDR3 coding DNA: TGTGCCAGCAGCATTTTGCGGGCAAACACAGATACGCAGTATTTT. Protein product: CASSILRANTDTQYF.